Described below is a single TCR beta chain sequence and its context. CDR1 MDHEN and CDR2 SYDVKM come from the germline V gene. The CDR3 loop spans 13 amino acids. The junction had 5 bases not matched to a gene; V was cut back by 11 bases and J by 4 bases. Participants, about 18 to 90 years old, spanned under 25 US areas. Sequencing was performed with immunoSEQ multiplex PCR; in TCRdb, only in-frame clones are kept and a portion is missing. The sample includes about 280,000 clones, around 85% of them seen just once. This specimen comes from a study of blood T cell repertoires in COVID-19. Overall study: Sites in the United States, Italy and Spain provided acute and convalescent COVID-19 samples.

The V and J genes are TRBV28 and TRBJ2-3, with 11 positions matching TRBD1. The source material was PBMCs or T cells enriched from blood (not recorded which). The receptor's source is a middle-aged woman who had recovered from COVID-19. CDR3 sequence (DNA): TGTGCCCACCGGACAGGGGGCGCAGATACGCAGTATTTT. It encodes CAHRTGGADTQYF.